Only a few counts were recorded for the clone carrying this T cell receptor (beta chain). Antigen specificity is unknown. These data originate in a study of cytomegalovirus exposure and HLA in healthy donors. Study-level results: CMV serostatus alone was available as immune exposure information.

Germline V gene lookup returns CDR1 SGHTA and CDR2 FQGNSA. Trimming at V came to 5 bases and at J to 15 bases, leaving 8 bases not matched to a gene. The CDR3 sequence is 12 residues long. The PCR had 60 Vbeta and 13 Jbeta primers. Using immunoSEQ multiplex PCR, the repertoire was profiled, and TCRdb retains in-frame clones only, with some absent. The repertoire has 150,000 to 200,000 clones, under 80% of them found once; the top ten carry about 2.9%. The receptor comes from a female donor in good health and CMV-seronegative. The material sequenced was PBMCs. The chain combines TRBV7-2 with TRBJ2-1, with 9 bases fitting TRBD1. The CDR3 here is CASSQEQGASFF. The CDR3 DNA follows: TGTGCCAGCAGCCAAGAACAGGGGGCTTCGTTCTTC.